This T cell receptor (beta chain) was documented in a study of blood T cell repertoires in COVID-19. Whole-study context: Italy, Spain and the United States were the sources of the convalescent and acute COVID-19 samples. Sample material is recorded as cDNA or gDNA derived from T cells, B-cell-depleted T cells, or PBMCs.

Germline CDR1 and CDR2: SGHTS and YDEGEE. The junction had 4 bases not matched to a gene; V was cut back by 1 base and J by 4 bases. The CDR3 spans 14 residues. This clone is a singleton in its sample. Authors' processing steps: Reference gene primer amplification yielded estimated nucleated cell counts. The table came from immunoSEQ multiplex PCR; TCRdb's copy has only in-frame clones and leaves some out. V and J calls and clone size are as listed in that table; D and trimming were resolved from the DNA. The sample shows 63,000 or so clones, approximately 86% of them seen only once. This TCR derives from a man at least 80 years old with active COVID-19. Sequencing was performed on peripheral blood. The chain recombines TRBV5-8 with TRBJ1-2; TRBD1 aligns across 7 bases. The CDR3 DNA is TGTGCCAGCAGCTTGAAGGGACAGTCCTATGGCTACACCTTC. Translated: CASSLKGQSYGYTF.